Sequencing of this T cell receptor beta chain was carried out in a study of T cell responses to AZD1222 COVID-19 vaccine. The germline V gene encodes CDR1 MNHEY and CDR2 SVGAGI. The CDR3 has 14 amino acids. Losses at the gene ends were 8 bases for V and 5 bases for J; bases not matched to a gene: 10. Data came from immunoSEQ multiplex PCR; TCRdb stores just in-frame clones and leaves some out. The repertoire consists of about 14,000 clones, with 70% to 85% occurring once and the leading ten covering 39%. The TCR comes from an adult who received the AZD1222 COVID-19 vaccine. Here the sequenced sample was peripheral blood, taken 28 days after the second AZD1222 dose. The rearrangement joins TRBV6-5 to TRBJ2-5, with 8 bases lining up with TRBD2. The CDR3 spells CASWRGALRETQYF. The CDR3 coding sequence is TGTGCCAGCTGGCGGGGGGCGCTTCGGGAGACCCAGTACTTC.